This T cell receptor beta chain derives from a study of memory CD4+ T cells and cytomegalovirus serostatus. Data came from immunoSEQ multiplex PCR; TCRdb stores just in-frame clones and leaves some out. The repertoire consists of roughly 50,000 clones, with around 80% occurring once and the leading ten covering around 0.77%. A word on this clone: Its antigen is as yet unknown.

The germline gives CDR1 MNHNS, CDR2 SASEGT. The CDR3 runs to 11 residues. V lost 8 bases, J lost 11 bases, and 6 bases stayed unmatched. Single viable CD3+CD4+CD8-CD45RO+ cells were sorted as the memory CD4+ T cells. After thawing, CD4+ T cells were positively selected. Study-level results: The CMV-associated TCR signature appears largely within the CD4+ memory repertoire. Of 150 to 200 reported CMV TCRbeta sequences, roughly 70 were found in memory CD4+ repertoires.

The chain combines TRBV6-1 with TRBJ1-1; 9 nucleotides align to TRBD1. Source material: memory CD4+ T cells from blood. The source is an adult in good health and CMV-seronegative. The CDR3 spells CASGQGFRAFF. Here the CDR3 DNA reads TGTGCCAGCGGACAGGGGTTTCGGGCTTTCTTT.